The 32 T cell receptor beta chains given below trace back to one sample, sequenced in a study of Ad26.COV2.S vaccination and SARS-CoV-2 variants. Treatment here: roughly 20 received Ad26.COV2.S at low or high dose, single or two shots; about 5 received placebo; per-sample allocation not given. Vaccine and placebo recipients were sampled on day 63 after the first injection. The method was immunoSEQ multiplex PCR; TCRdb's version includes in-frame clones alone and lacks a portion of them. Found here are 350,000 to 400,000 clones, about 88% of them singletons; the top ten hold roughly 3.5%. The sample here was peripheral blood, taken in a trial of Ad26.COV2.S vaccine versus placebo. The receptors derive from a person between 18 and 59 years old who received the Ad26.COV2.S COVID-19 vaccine or a placebo.

CDR3: CASSYSAAGNYGYTF. The CDR3, as DNA: TGTGCCAGCAGTTACTCCGCGGCAGGGAACTATGGCTACACCTTC. The chain is built from TRBV6-5 and TRBJ1-2; D perhaps matches TRBD1 (5 bases). This CDR3 comprises 15 residues. Trimming left V 0 bases short and J 2 bases short, with 10 bases between. Germline CDR1 is MNHEY and CDR2 is SVGAGI.

This chain joins TRBV19 and TRBJ1-2; D may be TRBD1 (6 bases). There are 13 residues in the CDR3. CDR1 and CDR2 (germline): LNHDA, SQIVND (reference sequence). The ends were cut back, 1 base at V and 6 bases at J, with 9 bases in the middle. CDR3 sequence: CASSIGQGNGYTF. CDR3 nucleotides: TGTGCCAGTAGTATAGGGCAGGGGAATGGCTACACCTTC.

This clone turned up a few times. The chain is built from TRBV18 and TRBJ1-5; the D gene is possibly TRBD1 (5 bases). Germline CDR1 is KGHSH and CDR2 is LQKENI. The CDR3 spans 14 residues. V was cut by 3 bases and J by 4 bases, with 10 bases left in between. The CDR3 nucleotides read TGTGCCAGCTCACCCGGGACGCAAAATCAGCCCCAGCATTTT. It is translated as CASSPGTQNQPQHF.

The CDR3 region has the DNA TGCGCCAGCAGCCAGCCGGCCCAGGGGGCCAACTATGGCTACACCTTC. Amino acid sequence: CASSQPAQGANYGYTF. The V call is TRBV4-1, the J call TRBJ1-2, with 8 bases matching TRBD1. The CDR3 consists of 16 residues. Germline V gene lookup returns CDR1 MGHRA and CDR2 YSYEKL. V lost 3 bases and J lost 2; bases outside the gene matches: 8.

This clone was seen a handful of times. CDR3 nucleotide sequence: TGCGCCAGCAGCCAAGAACGCAAACAGGGGCCGGCCCTCCACTTT. Encoded protein: CASSQERKQGPALHF. The V call is TRBV4-1, the J call TRBJ1-6; TRBD1 agrees at 7 bases. Germline V gene lookup returns CDR1 MGHRA and CDR2 YSYEKL. The CDR3 is made up of 15 amino acids. V lost 0 bases to trimming and J lost 14 bases; unmatched junction nucleotides: 10.

This sequence joins TRBV5-6 and TRBJ2-6; D possibly uses TRBD1 or TRBD2 (5 bases each). Germline V gene data show CDR1 as SGHDT and CDR2 as YYEEEE. This CDR3 spans 15 amino acids. The V end was cut by 2 bases, the J end by 2 bases, with 8 bases between. In nucleotides, the CDR3 is TGTGCCAGCAGCTTTTTGGGGGCTGGGGCCAACGTCCTGACTTTC. This gives the protein CASSFLGAGANVLTF.

J is TRBJ1-1 and V is TRBV13; 8 nucleotides align to TRBD1. The CDR3 is 13 amino acids. The germline CDR1 and CDR2 sequences are PRHDT and FYEKMQ (reference sequence). After removal of 5 bases from V and 2 bases from J, the junction contained 1 base not matched to a gene. The CDR3 spells CASSDRGNTEAFF. CDR3 nucleotide sequence: TGTGCCAGCAGCGACAGGGGAAACACTGAAGCTTTCTTT.

The chain employs TRBV7-2 and TRBJ2-7, with a weak D call TRBD1 (5 bases). Germline CDR1 and CDR2: SGHTA and FQGNSA. Trimming left V 1 base short and J 2 bases short, with 15 bases between. The CDR3 spans 16 residues. DNA of the CDR3: TGTGCCAGCAGCTTAGACAGCGCTACAGGAGCCTACGAGCAGTACTTC. It encodes CASSLDSATGAYEQYF.

This clone was counted a few times. The sample has other DNA sequences that encode this CDR3 too. The chain carries TRBV2 and TRBJ1-5; TRBD1 is a possible D gene (5 bases). The CDR3 covers 14 residues. Trimming took off 2 bases at V and 2 bases at J, with 7 bases between the two ends. Germline V gene lookup returns CDR1 SNHLY and CDR2 FYNNEI. CDR3 residues: CASSELGGNQPQHF. DNA of the CDR3: TGTGCCAGCAGTGAATTAGGGGGCAATCAGCCCCAGCATTTT.

This chain connects TRBV7-9 to TRBJ1-2; D might be TRBD1 (6 bases). This CDR3 is built from 13 residues. Germline-derived CDR1 and CDR2 are SEHNR and FQNEAQ (reference sequence). Trimming stripped 5 bases from V and 4 bases from J, with 11 bases between. CDR3 coding DNA: TGTGCCAGCAGCGACGGGGGGCCCTATGGCTACACCTTC. Translated: CASSDGGPYGYTF.

The chain links TRBV24-1 to TRBJ1-1; D is unresolved. This CDR3 comprises 12 residues. The germline V and J ends were trimmed by 4 bases and 5 bases, with 7 bases remaining between them. Germline lookup yields CDR1 KGHDR and CDR2 SFDVKD. This CDR3 is CATSELNTEAFF. The DNA for the CDR3 is TGTGCCACCAGTGAGCTCAATACTGAAGCTTTCTTT.

This clone occurred once. This sequence joins TRBV4-3 and TRBJ1-1; D is possibly TRBD1 (5 bases). V was shortened by 0 bases and J by 4 bases, with 12 bases between the two germline ends. CDR3 length: 15 amino acids. Germline values: CDR1 LGHNA, CDR2 YSLEER. For the CDR3, the DNA is TGCGCCAGCAGCCAAGATCCGGGGGAAAGCACTGAAGCTTTCTTT. Its translation: CASSQDPGESTEAFF.

This clone was observed once. The chain joins TRBV19 to TRBJ1-2; D is unresolved. The V gene's germline CDR1 is LNHDA and CDR2 SQIVND (reference sequence). V lost 4 bases, J lost 6 bases, and 9 bases lay in between. This CDR3 has 12 amino acids. The CDR3 spells CASSTSFDGYTF. The CDR3 region has the DNA TGTGCCAGTAGTACCTCCTTTGATGGCTACACCTTC.

The chain has TRBV4-1 and TRBJ1-1, with D possibly being TRBD1 (5 bases). V was shortened by 0 bases and J by 0 bases, with 11 bases between the two germline ends. This CDR3 is 16 amino acids long. CDR1 is MGHRA and CDR2 is YSYEKL in the germline V gene. CDR3 sequence: CASSQDLGALNTEAFF. CDR3 in DNA: TGCGCCAGCAGCCAAGATCTTGGGGCTCTGAACACTGAAGCTTTCTTT.

V and J are TRBV5-1 and TRBJ2-6; 7 positions match TRBD2. V dropped 2 bases and J dropped 0; count of bases not matched to a gene: 8. CDR1 is SGHRS, CDR2 YFSETQ, per germline. CDR3 length: 18 amino acids. For the CDR3, the DNA is TGCGCCAGCAGCTTATACGGGGACTACCACTCTGGGGCCAACGTCCTGACTTTC. This codes for CASSLYGDYHSGANVLTF. Variable domain in full (rest from reference TRBV5-1 and TRBJ2-6): KAGVTQTPRYLIKTRGQQVTLSCSPISGHRSVSWYQQTPGQGLQFLFEYFSETQRNKGNFPGRFSGRQFSNSRSEMNVSTLELGDSALYLCASSLYGDYHSGANVLTFGAGSRLTVL.

The V gene is TRBV3-1 (or the pseudogene TRBV3-2), the J gene TRBJ1-6; 7 bases match TRBD1. In germline, CDR1 is LGHDT, CDR2 YNNKEL (reference sequence). The CDR3 runs to 15 residues. J was trimmed by 9 bases and V by 4 bases; bases with no gene match: 9. As DNA, the CDR3 is TGTGCCAGCAGCCCTCCGACAGGGTTGGGTTCACCCCTCCACTTT. This encodes CASSPPTGLGSPLHF.

The chain recombines TRBV11-2 with TRBJ2-7; D possibly corresponds to TRBD2 (7 bases). The V end lost 1 base, the J end lost 3 bases, and 13 bases lay between the germline ends. The germline V gene encodes CDR1 SGHAT and CDR2 FQNNGV. The CDR3 sequence is 15 residues long. DNA for the CDR3: TGTGCCAGCAGCTTAGGGCGGGGGCCAATCTACGAGCAGTACTTC. Protein: CASSLGRGPIYEQYF.

This chain links TRBV11-3 with TRBJ1-4; D not certain. Between the trimmed V and J ends, which lost 10 bases and 0 bases, there was a span of 15 bases. CDR3 length: 15 residues. The germline V gene has CDR1 SGHNT and CDR2 YENEEA. CDR3 protein: CANDTWATTNEKLFF. The CDR3, as DNA: TGTGCCAACGATACGTGGGCAACAACTAATGAAAAACTGTTTTTT. Variable domain in full (rest from reference TRBV11-3 and TRBJ1-4): EAGVVQSPRYKIIEKKQPVAFWCNPISGHNTLYWYLQNLGQGPELLIRYENEEAVDDSQLPKDRFSAERLKGVDSTLKIQPAELGDSAVYLCANDTWATTNEKLFFGSGTQLSVL.

This chain connects TRBV25-1 to TRBJ1-6; TRBD1 aligns across 10 bases. Germline values: CDR1 MGHDK, CDR2 SYGVNS. V gave up 4 bases and J gave up 10 bases; unmatched junction bases: 7. The CDR3 runs to 15 residues. The CDR3 loop is CASSAPGQGESPLHF. CDR3 nucleotide sequence: TGTGCCAGCAGTGCCCCAGGACAGGGGGAATCACCCCTCCACTTT.

This clone was seen a few times. The V gene is TRBV2, the J gene TRBJ1-4; 9 bases agree with TRBD1. CDR1 is SNHLY and CDR2 is FYNNEI in the germline V gene. The CDR3 has 14 amino acids. J was trimmed by 10 bases and V by 4 bases; bases with no gene match: 7. The CDR3 bases are TGTGCCAGCAGTGGAGGGACAGGGTACGCAAAACTGTTTTTT. Protein product: CASSGGTGYAKLFF.

CDR3 DNA: TGTGCCAGCAGCTTAAACGCAGTCGCGAACACCGGGGAGCTGTTTTTT. Amino acid sequence: CASSLNAVANTGELFF. This chain links TRBV11-2 with TRBJ2-2, with unresolved D. The germline V and J ends were trimmed by 2 bases and 0 bases, with 10 bases remaining between them. Looked up from germline, CDR1 is SGHAT and CDR2 is FQNNGV. This CDR3 spans 16 amino acids.

This clone was seen once. This CDR3 is also generated by other DNA sequences in the sample. This chain links TRBV4-3 with TRBJ1-2; D unresolved. The CDR3 totals 14 residues. Trimming cost V 0 bases and J 4 bases, with 9 bases left between them. The germline CDR1 and CDR2 sequences are LGHNA and YSLEER. The CDR3, as DNA: TGCGCCAGCAGCCAAGATCTGGTCTCCTATGGCTACACCTTC. Amino acid sequence: CASSQDLVSYGYTF.

The chain has TRBV24-1 and TRBJ2-1; D call uncertain. CDR1 is KGHDR and CDR2 is SFDVKD in the germline V gene. The CDR3 consists of 12 residues. The ends were cut back, 4 bases at V and 12 bases at J, with 12 bases in the middle. The CDR3 coding sequence is TGTGCCACCAGTGACCGCGGTAGCCGGCAGTTCTTC. Translated: CATSDRGSRQFF.

This sequence joins TRBV7-2 and TRBJ2-1; 11 positions match TRBD1. CDR1 is SGHTA, CDR2 FQGNSA, per germline. J lost 7 bases, V lost 5 bases, and 7 bases had no gene match. This CDR3 is 15 amino acids long. The CDR3 loop is CASSTGGQGVNEQFF. CDR3 bases: TGTGCCAGCAGCACCGGGGGACAGGGGGTTAATGAGCAGTTCTTC.

The chain recombines TRBV28 with TRBJ1-1, with 7 bases aligning to TRBD1. CDR1 and CDR2 from the germline V gene are MDHEN and SYDVKM. The CDR3 length is 14 residues. The V segment lost 6 bases and the J segment 7 bases; nucleotides outside the gene matches: 11. The CDR3 protein is CASSLLRDSNEAFF. In DNA, the CDR3 is TGTGCCAGCAGCTTACTCCGGGACAGCAATGAAGCTTTCTTT.

This chain joins TRBV12-3 or TRBV12-4 and TRBJ2-7; 7 bases map to TRBD1. This CDR3 region has 13 residues. With 5 bases clipped from V and 2 bases from J, the junction kept 3 bases outside the gene matches. The CDR3 is CASSKGQTYEQYF. For the CDR3, the DNA is TGTGCCAGCAGTAAGGGACAGACCTACGAGCAGTACTTC.

The J gene is TRBJ2-1, the V gene TRBV27, with D possibly called TRBD1 or TRBD2 (5 bases each). The V end was cut by 3 bases, the J end by 2 bases, with 11 bases between. The length of the CDR3 is 15 residues. CDR1 and CDR2 from the germline V gene are MNHEY and SMNVEV (reference sequence). DNA for the CDR3: TGTGCCAGCAGTTTGCGTGGGGGACCCTACAATGAGCAGTTCTTC. Its translation is CASSLRGGPYNEQFF.

V is TRBV19 and J is TRBJ2-1; D is possibly TRBD2 (6 bases). Trimming took 8 bases from V and 9 from J, leaving 26 bases between them. CDR3 size: 16 residues. Germline V CDR1 and CDR2: LNHDA, SQIVND (reference sequence). This chain's CDR3 is CASSLLGRGLSFEQFF. CDR3 coding DNA: TGTGCCAGTTCCCTCTTGGGGCGGGGTCTTTCGTTTGAGCAGTTCTTC.

This chain links TRBV27 with TRBJ1-1; the D is unclear. The CDR3 has 12 residues. Trimming shortened V by 6 bases and J by 6 bases, and 11 bases separated the two germline ends. CDR1 MNHEY and CDR2 SMNVEV come from the germline V gene (reference sequence). The CDR3 coding sequence is TGTGCCAGCAGATCCACAGATGCTGAAGCTTTCTTT. Residues: CASRSTDAEAFF.

V gene TRBV4-1 combines with J gene TRBJ1-3; D remains ambiguous. Trimming left V 4 bases short and J 0 bases short, with 13 bases between. CDR3 length equals 16 residues. Germline V gives CDR1 MGHRA, CDR2 YSYEKL. The CDR3 loop reads CASSRLAGYSGNTIYF. The CDR3 nucleotides are TGCGCCAGCAGCCGCTTGGCGGGTTACTCTGGAAACACCATATATTTT.

V usage is TRBV7-2 and J usage is TRBJ2-4, with TRBD1 identical over 7 bases. With 5 bases clipped from V and 4 bases from J, the junction kept 11 bases outside the gene matches. The germline gives CDR1 SGHTA, CDR2 FQGNSA. This CDR3 has 16 amino acids. The CDR3 protein is CASSPGPDRVKNIQYF. CDR3 coding DNA: TGTGCCAGCAGCCCGGGACCCGACAGGGTGAAAAACATTCAGTACTTC.

This chain connects TRBV25-1 to TRBJ1-4, with 8 bases identical to TRBD1. The CDR3 covers 14 residues. Germline V gene sequence: CDR1 MGHDK, CDR2 SYGVNS. The V and J ends lost 3 bases and 5 bases, in that order; junction bases with no gene match: 2. CDR3 loop: CASSDDRGNEKLFF. CDR3 nucleotides: TGTGCCAGCAGTGACGACAGGGGAAATGAAAAACTGTTTTTT.